The 7 T cell receptor beta chains below all came from one sample that was sequenced in a study of chemoradiotherapy in HPV16-positive cancers. The method was immunoSEQ multiplex PCR; TCRdb's version includes in-frame clones alone and lacks a portion of them. The sample includes thousands of clones, 65% to 75% seen only once; the top ten take around 5.5%. Specimen: tumor tissue, collected from a patient who underwent chemoradiotherapy. All receptors derive from a human donor with HPV-associated anogenital cancer.

J is TRBJ1-2 and V is TRBV5-6, with unresolved D. The CDR3 totals 14 residues. Germline V gene lookup returns CDR1 SGHDT and CDR2 YYEEEE. The V end was cut by 2 bases, the J end by 0 bases, with 8 bases between. The CDR3 DNA is TGTGCCAGCAGCTTCCGGGCCTCTAACTATGGCTACACCTTC. This encodes CASSFRASNYGYTF.

This rearrangement joins TRBV11-2 to TRBJ2-7, with a possible D match to TRBD1 (6 bases). The V and J ends lost 5 bases and 2 bases respectively, with 10 bases between them. The length of the CDR3 is 13 residues. CDR1 is SGHAT and CDR2 is FQNNGV in the germline V gene. The CDR3 sequence: CASSATGTYEQYF. The CDR3 nucleotides are TGTGCCAGCAGCGCCACAGGGACCTACGAGCAGTACTTC.

The CDR3 is CASSIQTGSYEQYF. The DNA for the CDR3 is TGTGCCAGCAGCATACAGACGGGCTCCTACGAGCAGTACTTC. The chain uses TRBV7-2 and TRBJ2-7; D gene unclear. Germline V gives CDR1 SGHTA, CDR2 FQGNSA. CDR3 size: 14 residues. V dropped 5 bases and J dropped 0 bases, with 11 bases sitting between them.

This clone was found a few times. The chain couples TRBV6-1 to TRBJ1-5, with D unclear. The CDR3 has 15 residues. In germline, CDR1 is MNHNS, CDR2 SASEGT. V lost 3 bases and J 0 bases, leaving 9 bases between the germline ends. The CDR3 loop is CASSETYYSNQPQHF. CDR3 nucleotide sequence: TGTGCCAGCAGTGAGACATACTATAGCAATCAGCCCCAGCATTTT.

The chain carries TRBV2 and TRBJ1-1; 7 bases agree with TRBD1. Germline trimming cut 6 bases from V and 7 bases from J; bases unmatched to any gene: 2. Germline CDR1 and CDR2: SNHLY and FYNNEI. This CDR3 has 11 amino acids. The CDR3 nucleotides are TGTGCCAGCAGCCGGACAGGTGAAGCTTTCTTT. Its protein is CASSRTGEAFF. Supplemented by reference TRBV2 and TRBJ1-1, the full variable domain reads EPEVTQTPSHQVTQMGQEVILRCVPISNHLYFYWYRQILGQKVEFLVSFYNNEISEKSEIFDDQFSVERPDGSNFTLKIRSTKLEDSAMYFCASSRTGEAFFGQGTRLTVV.

CDR3 residues: CASSYSLGSGANVLTF. The CDR3 region has the DNA TGTGCCAGCAGTTACTCATTAGGCTCTGGGGCCAACGTCCTGACTTTC. This chain joins TRBV6-5 and TRBJ2-6, with D unclear. This CDR3 comprises 16 residues. V was pared by 0 bases and J by 0 bases, with 6 bases between. Per the germline V gene, CDR1 is MNHEY and CDR2 is SVGAGI.

The genes are TRBV11-3 and TRBJ1-2; D uncertain. Germline-derived CDR1 and CDR2 are SGHNT and YENEEA. The CDR3 has 13 amino acids. Trimming took off 4 bases at V and 4 bases at J, with 10 bases between the two ends. CDR3 bases: TGTGCCAGCAGCTCCGCGATTAGCTATGGCTACACCTTC. This gives the protein CASSSAISYGYTF.